This T cell receptor (beta chain) was captured in a study of blood T cells in healthy people across ages. Individuals who donated were healthy Caucasians from Russia aged about 6 to 100. Staff drew 9 to 10 milliliters of peripheral blood from each donor. PCR was performed a second time for roughly 7 to 12 cycles using a sample-barcoded 5' primer and a J-beta primer mix. Each cDNA molecule was tagged by a template-switch adaptor with 12 random nucleotides. TCRdb called the 5' RACE reads again in MiXCR, with one record for every CDR3 protein. The table has some 1.5 million distinct CDR3 sequences, about 30% seen once. In this sample, this clonotype turned up a few times. This clonotype was sampled from a woman in her twenties or thirties in good health. What was sequenced was blood.

CDR3 in amino acids: CASSPNLAKDTQYF. In nucleotides, the CDR3 is TGTGCCAGCAGCCCGAACCTAGCGAAAGATACGCAGTATTTT. The gene calls are TRBV11-3 and TRBJ2-3; a weak D match, TRBD2 (6 bases). The CDR3 runs 14 residues. With 5 bases removed from V and 5 bases from J, the gap between germline ends came to 14 bases. CDR1 is SGHNT and CDR2 is YENEEA in the germline V gene.